Described below is a single TCR beta chain sequence and its context. Sequenced by immunoSEQ multiplex PCR; TCRdb stores in-frame clones only, minus some. The sample consists of hundreds of thousands of clones, under 95% of them appearing once. The data were taken from a study of shared clonotypes between healthy human individuals. The CDR3 is 13 amino acids. Trimming removed 3 bases at V and 5 bases at J, with 11 bases between. Germline loops: CDR1 SGHAT, CDR2 FQNNGV. CD45RO negativity and positive selection for CCR7 defined naive CD8 cells, a population that excluded terminally differentiated effector memory CD45RA+ cells.

This receptor was obtained from a man aged 25-40 years in good health. The chain has TRBV11-2 and TRBJ2-7, with D possibly TRBD2 on 5 matching bases. The sequencing sample was made of naive CD8+ T cells sorted from blood. The CDR3, as DNA: TGTGCCAGCAGCTTGAGGGCCAAGGACGAGCAGTACTTC. It codes for CASSLRAKDEQYF.